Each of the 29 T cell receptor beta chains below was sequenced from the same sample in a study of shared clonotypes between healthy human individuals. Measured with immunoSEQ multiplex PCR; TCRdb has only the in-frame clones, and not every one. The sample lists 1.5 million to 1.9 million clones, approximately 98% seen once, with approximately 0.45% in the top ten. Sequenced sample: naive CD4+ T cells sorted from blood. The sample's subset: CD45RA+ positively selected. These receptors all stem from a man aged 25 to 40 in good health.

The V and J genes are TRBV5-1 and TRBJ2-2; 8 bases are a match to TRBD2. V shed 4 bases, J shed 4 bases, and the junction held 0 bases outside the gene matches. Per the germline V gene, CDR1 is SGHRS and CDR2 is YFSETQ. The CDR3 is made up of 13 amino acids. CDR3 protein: CASSTSGTGELFF. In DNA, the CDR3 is TGCGCCAGCAGCACTAGCGGCACCGGGGAGCTGTTTTTT.

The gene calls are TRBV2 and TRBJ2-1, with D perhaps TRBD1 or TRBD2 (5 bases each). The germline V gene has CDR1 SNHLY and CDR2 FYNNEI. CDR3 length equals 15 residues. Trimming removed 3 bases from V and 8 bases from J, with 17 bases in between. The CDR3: CASSEGVSGSDEQFF. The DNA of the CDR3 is TGTGCCAGCAGTGAGGGGGTCTCGGGGTCGGATGAGCAGTTCTTC.

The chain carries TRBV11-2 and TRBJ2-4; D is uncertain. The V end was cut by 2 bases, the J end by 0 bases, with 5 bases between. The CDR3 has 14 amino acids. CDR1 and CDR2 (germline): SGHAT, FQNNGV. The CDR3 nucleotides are TGTGCCAGCAGCTTACTACTAGCCAAAAACATTCAGTACTTC. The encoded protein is CASSLLLAKNIQYF.

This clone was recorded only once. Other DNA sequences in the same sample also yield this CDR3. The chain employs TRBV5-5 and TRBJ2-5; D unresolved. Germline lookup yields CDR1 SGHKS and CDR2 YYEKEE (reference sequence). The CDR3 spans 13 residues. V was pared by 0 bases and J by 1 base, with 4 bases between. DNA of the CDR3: TGTGCCAGCAGCTTGGTAGGCCAAGAGACCCAGTACTTC. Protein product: CASSLVGQETQYF.

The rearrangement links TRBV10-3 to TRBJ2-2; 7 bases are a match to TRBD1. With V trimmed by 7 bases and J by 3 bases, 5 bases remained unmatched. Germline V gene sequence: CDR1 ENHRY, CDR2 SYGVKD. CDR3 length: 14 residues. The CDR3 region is CAITPGQYTGELFF. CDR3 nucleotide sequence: TGTGCCATCACTCCGGGACAGTACACCGGGGAGCTGTTTTTT.

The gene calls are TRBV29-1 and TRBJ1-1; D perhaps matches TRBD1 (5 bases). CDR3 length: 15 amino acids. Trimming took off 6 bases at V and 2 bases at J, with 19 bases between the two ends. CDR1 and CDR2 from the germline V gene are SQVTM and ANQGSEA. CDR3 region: CSVGVLQVRNTEAFF. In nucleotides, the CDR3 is TGCAGCGTGGGGGTCCTACAGGTACGAAACACTGAAGCTTTCTTT. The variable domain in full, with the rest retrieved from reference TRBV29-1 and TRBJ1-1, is SAVISQKPSRDICQRGTSLTIQCQVDSQVTMMFWYRQQPGQSLTLIATANQGSEATYESGFVIDKFPISRPNLTFSTLTVSNMSPEDSSIYLCSVGVLQVRNTEAFFGQGTRLTVV.

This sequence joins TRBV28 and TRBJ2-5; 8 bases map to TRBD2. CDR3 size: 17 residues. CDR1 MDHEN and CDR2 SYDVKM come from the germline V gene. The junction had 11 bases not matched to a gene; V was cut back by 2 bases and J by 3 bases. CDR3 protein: CASSLIGLAGDEETQYF. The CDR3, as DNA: TGTGCCAGCAGTTTAATTGGGCTAGCGGGTGATGAAGAGACCCAGTACTTC.

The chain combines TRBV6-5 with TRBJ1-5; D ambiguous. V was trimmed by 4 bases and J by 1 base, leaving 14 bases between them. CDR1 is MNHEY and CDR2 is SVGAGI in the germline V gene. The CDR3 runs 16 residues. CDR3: CASSSLGVNSNQPQHF. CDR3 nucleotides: TGTGCCAGCAGTTCCCTCGGGGTCAACAGCAATCAGCCCCAGCATTTT.

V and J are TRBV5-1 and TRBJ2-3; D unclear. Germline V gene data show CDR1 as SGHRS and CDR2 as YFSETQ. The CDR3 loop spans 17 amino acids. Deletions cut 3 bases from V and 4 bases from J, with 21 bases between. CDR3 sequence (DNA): TGCGCCAGCAGCTCGGGCTTGGTGGTAGGGTCCTCAGATACGCAGTATTTT. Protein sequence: CASSSGLVVGSSDTQYF.

CDR3 sequence: CASSADWRNTDTQYF. DNA of the CDR3: TGTGCCAGCAGCGCCGACTGGCGGAACACAGATACGCAGTATTTT. This rearrangement joins TRBV5-3 to TRBJ2-3; D gene unclear. TRBV5-3 is classed as an ORF, of uncertain function. The CDR3 is 15 residues long. The ends were cut back, 8 bases at V and 2 bases at J, with 18 bases in the middle.

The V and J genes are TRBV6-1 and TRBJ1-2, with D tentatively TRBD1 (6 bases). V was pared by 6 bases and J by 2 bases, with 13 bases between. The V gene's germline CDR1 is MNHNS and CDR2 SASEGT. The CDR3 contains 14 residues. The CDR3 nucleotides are TGTGCCAGCAGCCAGGGGAAATACAACTATGGCTACACCTTC. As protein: CASSQGKYNYGYTF.

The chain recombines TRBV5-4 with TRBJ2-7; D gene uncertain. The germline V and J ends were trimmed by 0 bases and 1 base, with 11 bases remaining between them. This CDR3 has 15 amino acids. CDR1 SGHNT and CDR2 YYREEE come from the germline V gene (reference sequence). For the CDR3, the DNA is TGTGCCAGCAGCTTGGGGGCAGGCTCGTCCTACGAGCAGTACTTC. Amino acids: CASSLGAGSSYEQYF.

CDR3 nucleotides: TGTGCCAGCAGTTTAACGGGCCCAAGAGGGTCTGAAGCTTTCTTT. Its translation is CASSLTGPRGSEAFF. The chain links TRBV28 to TRBJ1-1; D remains ambiguous. CDR3 length equals 15 residues. V lost 2 bases, J lost 6 bases, and 16 bases lay in between. Germline V gene lookup returns CDR1 MDHEN and CDR2 SYDVKM.

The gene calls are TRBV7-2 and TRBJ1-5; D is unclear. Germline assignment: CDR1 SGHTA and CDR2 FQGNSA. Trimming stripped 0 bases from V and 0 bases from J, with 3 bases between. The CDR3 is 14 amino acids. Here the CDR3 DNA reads TGTGCCAGCAGCTTAGCGCTTAGCAATCAGCCCCAGCATTTT. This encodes CASSLALSNQPQHF. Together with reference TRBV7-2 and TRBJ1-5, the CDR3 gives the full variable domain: GAGVSQSPSNKVTEKGKDVELRCDPISGHTALYWYRQSLGQGLEFLIYFQGNSAPDKSGLPSDRFSAERTGGSVSTLTIQRTQQEDSAVYLCASSLALSNQPQHFGDGTRLSIL.

In DNA form, the CDR3 reads TGTGCCTGGAGTTCAGGGGGAGAGACCCAGTACTTC. Translated, it gives CAWSSGGETQYF. The chain employs TRBV30 and TRBJ2-5; 7 bases map to TRBD1. The germline gives CDR1 GTSNPN, CDR2 SVGIG (reference sequence). J lost 4 bases, V lost 2 bases, and 1 base had no gene match. This CDR3 is built from 12 residues.

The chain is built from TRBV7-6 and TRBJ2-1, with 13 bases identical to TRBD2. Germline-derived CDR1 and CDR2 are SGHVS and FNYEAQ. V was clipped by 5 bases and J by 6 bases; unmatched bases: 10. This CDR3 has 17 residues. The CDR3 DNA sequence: TGTGCCAGCAGCACGGGACTAGCGGGACTCCAAGGCAATGAGCAGTTCTTC. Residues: CASSTGLAGLQGNEQFF.

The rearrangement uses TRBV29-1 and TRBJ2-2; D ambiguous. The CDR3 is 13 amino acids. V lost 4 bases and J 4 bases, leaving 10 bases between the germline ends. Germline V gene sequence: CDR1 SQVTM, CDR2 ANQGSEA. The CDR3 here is CSVGLIATGELFF. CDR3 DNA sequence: TGCAGCGTTGGTTTGATCGCCACCGGGGAGCTGTTTTTT.

The CDR3 DNA is TGTGCCAGCTCGGATAATAGACAATTTCTTAACACCGGGGAGCTGTTTTTT. The encoded protein is CASSDNRQFLNTGELFF. The chain couples TRBV9 to TRBJ2-2; no reliable D call. The CDR3 sequence is 17 residues long. Germline loops: CDR1 SGDLS, CDR2 YYNGEE. Deletions cut 7 bases from V and 2 bases from J, with 21 bases between.

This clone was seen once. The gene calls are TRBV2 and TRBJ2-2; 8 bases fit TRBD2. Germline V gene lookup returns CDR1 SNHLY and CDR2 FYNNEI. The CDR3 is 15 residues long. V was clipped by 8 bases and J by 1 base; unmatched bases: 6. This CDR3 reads CASGSGTMNTGELFF. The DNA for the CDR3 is TGTGCCAGCGGTAGCGGGACTATGAACACCGGGGAGCTGTTTTTT.

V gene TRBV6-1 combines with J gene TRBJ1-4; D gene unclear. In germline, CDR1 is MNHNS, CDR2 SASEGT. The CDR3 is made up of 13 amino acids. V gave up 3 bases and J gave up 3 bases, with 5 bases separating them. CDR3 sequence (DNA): TGTGCCAGCAGTGACAGGTCTAATGAAAAACTGTTTTTT. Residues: CASSDRSNEKLFF.

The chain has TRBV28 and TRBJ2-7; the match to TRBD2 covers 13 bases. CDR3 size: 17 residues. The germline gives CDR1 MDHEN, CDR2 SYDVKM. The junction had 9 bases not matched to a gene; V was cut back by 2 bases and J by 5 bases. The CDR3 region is CASSLGLAGVGGHEQYF. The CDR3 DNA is TGTGCCAGCAGTTTAGGACTAGCGGGAGTGGGGGGCCACGAGCAGTACTTC.

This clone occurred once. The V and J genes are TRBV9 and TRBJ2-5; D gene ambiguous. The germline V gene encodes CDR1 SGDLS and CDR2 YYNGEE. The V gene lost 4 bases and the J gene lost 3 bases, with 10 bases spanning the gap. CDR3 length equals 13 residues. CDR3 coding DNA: TGTGCCAGCAGCCCGGCTAACGAAGAGACCCAGTACTTC. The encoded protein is CASSPANEETQYF. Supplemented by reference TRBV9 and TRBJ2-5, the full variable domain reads DSGVTQTPKHLITATGQRVTLRCSPRSGDLSVYWYQQSLDQGLQFLIQYYNGEERAKGNILERFSAQQFPDLHSELNLSSLELGDSALYFCASSPANEETQYFGPGTRLLVL.

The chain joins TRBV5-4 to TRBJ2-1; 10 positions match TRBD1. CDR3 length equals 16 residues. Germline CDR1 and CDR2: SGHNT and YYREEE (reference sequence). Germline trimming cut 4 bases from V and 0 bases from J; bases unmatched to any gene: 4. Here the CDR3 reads CASSQGQGGSYNEQFF. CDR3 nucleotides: TGTGCCAGCAGCCAAGGACAGGGGGGCTCCTACAATGAGCAGTTCTTC.

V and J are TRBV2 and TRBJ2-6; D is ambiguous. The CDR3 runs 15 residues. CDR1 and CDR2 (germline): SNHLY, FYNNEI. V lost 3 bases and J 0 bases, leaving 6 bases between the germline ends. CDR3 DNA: TGTGCCAGCAGTGATACCGACTCTGGGGCCAACGTCCTGACTTTC. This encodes CASSDTDSGANVLTF.

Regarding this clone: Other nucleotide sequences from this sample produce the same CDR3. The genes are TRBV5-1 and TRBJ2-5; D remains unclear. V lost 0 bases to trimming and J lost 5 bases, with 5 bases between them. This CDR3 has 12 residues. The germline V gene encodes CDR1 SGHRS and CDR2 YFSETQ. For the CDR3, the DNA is TGCGCCAGCAGCTTGGGGGTCGAGACCCAGTACTTC. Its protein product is CASSLGVETQYF.

The CDR3 region has the DNA TGTGCCAGCAGTCTAAACAGCCTTGAGCAGTTCTTC. Encoded protein: CASSLNSLEQFF. The chain is built from TRBV7-3 and TRBJ2-1; D is unclear. Trimming cost V 6 bases and J 9 bases, with 12 bases left between them. Germline loops: CDR1 SGHTA, CDR2 FQGTGA. This CDR3 has 12 residues. Together with reference TRBV7-3 and TRBJ2-1, the CDR3 gives the full variable domain: GAGVSQTPSNKVTEKGKYVELRCDPISGHTALYWYRQSLGQGPEFLIYFQGTGAADDSGLPNDRFFAVRPEGSVSTLKIQRTERGDSAVYLCASSLNSLEQFFGPGTRLTVL.

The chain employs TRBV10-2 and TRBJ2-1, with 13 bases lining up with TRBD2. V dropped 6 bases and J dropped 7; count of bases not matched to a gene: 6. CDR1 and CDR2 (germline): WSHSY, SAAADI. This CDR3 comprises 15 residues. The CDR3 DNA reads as TGCGCCAGCAGGGGGAGACTAGCGGGGGGAAATGAGCAGTTCTTC. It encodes CASRGRLAGGNEQFF.

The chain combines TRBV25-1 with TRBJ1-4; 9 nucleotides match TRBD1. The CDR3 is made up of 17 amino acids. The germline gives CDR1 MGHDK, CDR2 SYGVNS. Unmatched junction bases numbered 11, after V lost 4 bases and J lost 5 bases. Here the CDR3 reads CASSAGAWTGENEKLFF. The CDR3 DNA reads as TGTGCCAGCAGTGCAGGGGCCTGGACAGGGGAAAATGAAAAACTGTTTTTT.

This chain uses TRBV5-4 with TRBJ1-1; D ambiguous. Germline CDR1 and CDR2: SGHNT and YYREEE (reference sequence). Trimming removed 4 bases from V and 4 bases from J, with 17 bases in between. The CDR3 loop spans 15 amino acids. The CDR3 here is CASSPPPAPGTEAFF. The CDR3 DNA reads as TGTGCCAGCAGCCCCCCCCCGGCCCCGGGCACTGAAGCTTTCTTT.